The subject of this entry is one TCR beta chain. TCRdb's copy holds only in-frame clones and misses some; the assay was immunoSEQ multiplex PCR. The profile covers more than 150,000 clones, with 75% to 90% appearing a single time and about 7% taken by the ten largest. These data come from a study of cytomegalovirus exposure and HLA in healthy donors. Germline V CDR1 and CDR2: SEHNR, FQNEAQ (reference sequence). V gave up 5 bases and J gave up 6 bases, with 16 bases separating them. The CDR3 contains 14 residues. The sequenced sample was PBMCs. This chain uses TRBV7-9 with TRBJ1-2; D may be TRBD1 (6 bases). The source of this sequence is a man aged 18 to 30 in good health and CMV-seropositive. The CDR3 nucleotides are TGTGCCAGCAGCCGCCCGGGACAAGAAGATGGCTACACCTTC. It translates to CASSRPGQEDGYTF.